This T cell receptor beta chain is drawn from a study of T cells after yellow fever vaccination. Study-wide findings and caveats: Among primary-vaccination clones, most reappeared after the booster, at 95% to 96% for CD4 and approximately 88% for CD8.

Turning to this clonotype: The antigen is not known.

V was trimmed by 4 bases and J by 7 bases, leaving 10 bases between them. The CDR3 runs 13 residues. MiXCR, applied by TCRdb to the 5' RACE reads, yields one record per CDR3 protein. Of under 550,000 distinct CDR3 sequences listed, 21% are singletons. The rearrangement uses TRBV12-3 or TRBV12-4 and TRBJ2-2, with D tentatively TRBD1 (6 bases). Material: PBMCs, obtained around 3 weeks after the first yellow fever vaccination. This clonotype was sampled from a man aged 18 to 30 who received the YFV17D yellow fever vaccine. The CDR3 coding sequence is TGTGCCAGCAGTTACGAGGGGGTCGGGGAGCTGTTTTTT. It is translated as CASSYEGVGELFF.